Reported below is one T cell receptor (beta chain). The table lists this clone with a few counts. Its antigen specificity is not known. Since the receptor is from a mouse, mouse gene names and germline sequences apply. The sequenced fragment ends 1 residue before the CDR3 boundary, so the rest is inferred from the germline J gene. After removal of 3 bases from V and 3 bases from J, the junction retains 3 bases not matched to a gene. The germline V gene (reference sequence) provides CDR1 NNHNN and CDR2 SYGAGS. The CDR3 starts with the cysteine, ends with the phenylalanine, and has 15 residues. Shown are 42 bases from within the CDR3, in frame from base 1. The intended sense of this specimen's time point label: mouse harvest day 7 after allogeneic transplant. Each mouse graft, delivered by tail vein injection, combined 10^6 splenic CD5+ T cells with 10^7 T-cell-depleted bone marrow cells. Mouse GVHD was modeled in a major MHC-mismatch B6 (H2b) into BALB/c (H2d) model, with tissues profiled at day 7 or 14. Mouse tissues and retro-orbital blood were harvested on day 7 or 14 post-transplant using separate sterile tools per animal; livers were flushed beforehand. Before genomic DNA isolation with the DNeasy Blood & Tissue Kit, mouse tissues were minced using razor blades in buffered saline.

The method was the immunoSEQ multiplex PCR assay. TCRbeta CDR3 sequencing was performed at survey depth by Adaptive Biotechnologies, and CDR3 sequences, V/J genes, productive frequency and template counts were reported. TCR beta CDR3 regions were amplified from genomic DNA rather than RNA. Regarding the original processing steps: Jensen-Shannon divergence served to quantify pairwise repertoire overlap between tissues, with 0 meaning identical and 1 meaning complete divergence. Tissues were clustered by single-linkage agglomerative hierarchical clustering of pairwise JSD values and displayed as dendrograms. All patient samples were analyzed with GLIPH2 using simulation_depth 1000, kmer_min_depth 3 and cdr3_length_cutoff 8, and only groups containing more than two unique CDR3s were kept. In a standardized tissue-overlap score, Jaccard GLIPH-group overlap across patients was extrapolated to a standard repertoire size of 1000 clones. Associations of diversity with clinical or experimental variables used linear mixed-effect models with tissue fixed effects and individual random effects. Drawn from immuneACCESS, this table holds only the in-frame rearrangements with V and J called that TCRdb kept. Clones are partly lost; checked studies trace under half to an unresolved V gene and leave the rest unexplained. V, J and clone size are those of that table, while D and trimming were read from the DNA. A total of some 4,100 clones appear in this sample, approximately 50% of them only once. The ten largest clones add up to roughly 6.3% of the sample.

The data were obtained in a study of tissue T cells after allogeneic stem cell transplantation (dated by TCRdb to 2021 to 2024). Broadly, across the study: Using research autopsies of patients with and without GVHD, plus mouse models of GVHD, the study profiled TCR beta repertoires across many tissues. On the human side, the study was prospective and observational, with no blinding or randomization. What the work shows at the level of the full study, not this receptor alone: In both patients and mice, T cells from blood and spleen covered only a limited part of the TCR repertoire found in tissues. Within patients, how anatomically similar tissues were was a major factor shaping TCR repertoire composition, regardless of disease or transplant status. Only a few T cell clones appeared in more than one patient, yet motif-based clustering showed tissue-specific repertoire signatures that were shared between patients. The study did not determine which tissue TCRs were alloreactive or antigen-specific, and some clones might have been persisting host cells. The patient cohort was small and varied clinically, and sampling depth was recognized as a limitation.

The receptor chain draws on TRBV13-2 and TRBJ2-7; 13 bases in between match TRBD2. What was sequenced was gut tissue. This receptor was taken from a female BALB/c mouse given C57BL/6 T cells with graft-versus-host disease after an allogeneic hematopoietic cell transplant. The CDR3 bases that were read are TGTGCCAGCGGTGCGGGACTGGGGGGGATCTATGAACAGTAC. The encoded protein is CASGAGLGGIYEQY. The CDR3, in full, reads CASGAGLGGIYEQYF.